This note documents a single T cell receptor (beta chain) sequence. The antigen remains unidentified. This CDR3 has 16 residues. V gave up 0 bases and J gave up 13 bases; unmatched junction bases: 8. CDR1 MNHNS and CDR2 SASEGT come from the germline V gene. The sample belongs to a study of vaccination effects on CD4 cells after COVID-19. Study in general: Antigen-specific CD4+ T cell clonotypes were called by their expansion after viral peptide-pool culture in ViraFEST. Sampling occurred a median 72 days post second dose, range 14 to 241.

Libraries were prepared by immunoSEQ multiplex PCR; TCRdb keeps only in-frame clonotypes and omits some of them. The sample has over 45,000 clones, about 70% seen once; the top ten hold about 7%. Culture lasted roughly eleven days before CD4+ T cell isolation. Everyone in the study got two shots of either the BNT162b2 or mRNA-1273 vaccine. Fresh IL-2-containing medium replaced half the medium on days 3 and 7. The rearrangement uses TRBV6-1 and TRBJ1-6, with 11 bases identical to TRBD1. Here the sequenced sample was CD4+ T cells from PBMCs cultured without peptide, taken after COVID-19 vaccination. The TCR was taken from a human donor who received a COVID-19 vaccine. The CDR3 DNA is TGTGCCAGCAGTGAAGCGCTAGGACAGGGGGCTGGGCCCCTCCACTTT. Amino acids: CASSEALGQGAGPLHF.